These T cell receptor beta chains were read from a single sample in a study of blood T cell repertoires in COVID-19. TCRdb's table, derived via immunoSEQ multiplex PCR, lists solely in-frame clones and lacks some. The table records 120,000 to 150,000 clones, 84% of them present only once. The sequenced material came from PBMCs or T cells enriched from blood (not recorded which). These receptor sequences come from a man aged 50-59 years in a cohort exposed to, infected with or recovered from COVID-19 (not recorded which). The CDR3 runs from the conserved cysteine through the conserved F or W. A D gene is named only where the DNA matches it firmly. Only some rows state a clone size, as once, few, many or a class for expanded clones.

cdr3_nt: TGTGCCAGCAGCTTAGCCCGGATTCAGGGGGGTCTTGGCTACACCTTC
cdr3_aa: CASSLARIQGGLGYTF
v_call: TRBV7-2
clone_size: once
d_call: TRBD1
j_call: TRBJ1-2

cdr3_nt: TGTGCCAGCAGTTTCCCAGGGGGCACTGAAGCTTTCTTT
cdr3_aa: CASSFPGGTEAFF
v_call: TRBV27
clone_size: NA
d_call: TRBD1
j_call: TRBJ1-1

cdr3_nt: TGTGCCAGCACCGGACAGAATAGCAATCAGCCCCAGCATTTT
cdr3_aa: CASTGQNSNQPQHF
v_call: TRBV2
clone_size: NA
d_call: NA
j_call: TRBJ1-5

cdr3_nt: TGCGCCAGCAGCCAACAGGAAAGCACAGATACGCAGTATTTT
cdr3_aa: CASSQQESTDTQYF
v_call: TRBV5-1
clone_size: NA
d_call: NA
j_call: TRBJ2-3

cdr3_nt: TGTGCCAGCTTTCCGGGACACGCTAACTATGGCTACACCTTC
cdr3_aa: CASFPGHANYGYTF
v_call: TRBV18
clone_size: NA
d_call: NA
j_call: TRBJ1-2

cdr3_nt: TGTGCCAGCAGTTTAAACAGCGGAGTGAGAAACACCGGGGAGCTGTTTTTT
cdr3_aa: CASSLNSGVRNTGELFF
v_call: TRBV28
clone_size: NA
d_call: NA
j_call: TRBJ2-2

cdr3_nt: TGTGCCAGCAGCTTATACCCAGCGGGGGTACAAGAGACCCAGTACTTC
cdr3_aa: CASSLYPAGVQETQYF
v_call: TRBV7-6
clone_size: NA
d_call: TRBD2
j_call: TRBJ2-5

cdr3_nt: TGTGCCAGTAGTATAGATCTAGAAAACGAGCAGTACTTC
cdr3_aa: CASSIDLENEQYF
v_call: TRBV19
clone_size: NA
d_call: NA
j_call: TRBJ2-7

cdr3_nt: TGTGCCAGCAGGTCGCAGGGGAATGAGCAGTTCTTC
cdr3_aa: CASRSQGNEQFF
v_call: TRBV28
clone_size: NA
d_call: NA
j_call: TRBJ2-1

cdr3_nt: TGTGCCAGCTCCCCGCCGGGACAGGGGGCTGGCGAGCAGTACTTC
cdr3_aa: CASSPPGQGAGEQYF
v_call: TRBV18
clone_size: NA
d_call: TRBD1
j_call: TRBJ2-7

cdr3_nt: TGCGCCAGCAGCTTGGGTTGGCTAGCGGGAGGGATTTCAAATGAGCAGTTCTTC
cdr3_aa: CASSLGWLAGGISNEQFF
v_call: TRBV5-1
clone_size: NA
d_call: TRBD2
j_call: TRBJ2-1

cdr3_nt: TGTGCCAGCAGCTTATTTACAGGTGAAAAACTGTTTTTT
cdr3_aa: CASSLFTGEKLFF
v_call: TRBV13
clone_size: NA
d_call: NA
j_call: TRBJ1-4

cdr3_nt: TGTGCCTGGAGTGTAAACGGGCTAGGAGGAGAGACCCAGTACTTC
cdr3_aa: CAWSVNGLGGETQYF
v_call: TRBV30
clone_size: NA
d_call: NA
j_call: TRBJ2-5

cdr3_nt: TGTGCCAGCTCACCACCGAGGGACAGAAGCTCCTACGAGCAGTACTTC
cdr3_aa: CASSPPRDRSSYEQYF
v_call: TRBV18
clone_size: NA
d_call: TRBD1
j_call: TRBJ2-7

cdr3_nt: TGTGCCAGCAGCTTAGGTGGGACAGGGAACACTGAAGCTTTCTTT
cdr3_aa: CASSLGGTGNTEAFF
v_call: TRBV7-9
clone_size: NA
d_call: TRBD1
j_call: TRBJ1-1

cdr3_nt: TGTGCCAGCACCTGGACTAGTTCATCTGAGCAGTTCTTC
cdr3_aa: CASTWTSSSEQFF
v_call: TRBV6-5
clone_size: NA
d_call: TRBD2
j_call: TRBJ2-1

cdr3_nt: TGTGCCAGCAGCTCTAGCGGGGGGGCCTACAATGAGCAGTTCTTC
cdr3_aa: CASSSSGGAYNEQFF
v_call: TRBV11-2
clone_size: NA
d_call: TRBD2
j_call: TRBJ2-1

cdr3_nt: TGTGCCAGCAGTTCTGGGCAGGGGTCCTACGAGCAGTACTTC
cdr3_aa: CASSSGQGSYEQYF
v_call: TRBV6-2/TRBV6-3
clone_size: NA
d_call: NA
j_call: TRBJ2-7

cdr3_nt: TGTGCCAGCAGCCCCCGGACTATTTCCGAGCAGTACTTC
cdr3_aa: CASSPRTISEQYF
v_call: TRBV7-9
clone_size: NA
d_call: NA
j_call: TRBJ2-7

cdr3_nt: TGCGCCAGCAGCCCCGTGGCGGGATCCCGCGAGACCCAGTACTTC
cdr3_aa: CASSPVAGSRETQYF
v_call: TRBV5-1
clone_size: NA
d_call: NA
j_call: TRBJ2-5

cdr3_nt: TGTGCCAGCAGTTTGAGGCTAGCGGGGACCTACGAGCAGTACTTC
cdr3_aa: CASSLRLAGTYEQYF
v_call: TRBV28
clone_size: NA
d_call: TRBD2
j_call: TRBJ2-7

cdr3_nt: TGTGCCAGCAGCGACCGGGACAGGGTCTACAATGAGCAGTTCTTC
cdr3_aa: CASSDRDRVYNEQFF
v_call: TRBV9
clone_size: NA
d_call: TRBD1
j_call: TRBJ2-1

cdr3_nt: TGTGCCAGCAGTTCACCAGATCAGCCCCAGCATTTT
cdr3_aa: CASSSPDQPQHF
v_call: TRBV2
clone_size: NA
d_call: NA
j_call: TRBJ1-5

cdr3_nt: TGTGCCAGCAGCGTAGAACACAGTATGTACGAGCAGTACTTC
cdr3_aa: CASSVEHSMYEQYF
v_call: TRBV9
clone_size: NA
d_call: NA
j_call: TRBJ2-7

cdr3_nt: TGTGCCAGCAGCTCCCCAGGGACTAGCCGGGGCACCGGGGAGCTGTTTTTT
cdr3_aa: CASSSPGTSRGTGELFF
v_call: TRBV7-2
clone_size: NA
d_call: TRBD2
j_call: TRBJ2-2

cdr3_nt: TGTGCCAGCAGTGATAGCACTAGCGGGGGCACAGATACGCAGTATTTT
cdr3_aa: CASSDSTSGGTDTQYF
v_call: TRBV6-4
clone_size: NA
d_call: TRBD2
j_call: TRBJ2-3

cdr3_nt: TGTGCCAGCAGTCCAGGGGGCGGGGAGACCCAGTACTTC
cdr3_aa: CASSPGGGETQYF
v_call: TRBV27
clone_size: NA
d_call: TRBD1
j_call: TRBJ2-5

cdr3_nt: TGTGCCAGTAGTATAGATCGCGGGAGAAGCAATGAGCAGTTCTTC
cdr3_aa: CASSIDRGRSNEQFF
v_call: TRBV19
clone_size: NA
d_call: TRBD2
j_call: TRBJ2-1

cdr3_nt: TGTGCCAGCAGCCAGGGCAGGGATCAGCCCCAGCATTTT
cdr3_aa: CASSQGRDQPQHF
v_call: TRBV7-7
clone_size: NA
d_call: NA
j_call: TRBJ1-5

cdr3_nt: TGTGCCTGGACGAGGTCCTACGAGCAGTACTTC
cdr3_aa: CAWTRSYEQYF
v_call: TRBV30
clone_size: NA
d_call: NA
j_call: TRBJ2-7

cdr3_nt: TGTGCCAGTAGGCCCCTAGCGGCCCCGAACACCGGGGAGCTGTTTTTT
cdr3_aa: CASRPLAAPNTGELFF
v_call: TRBV19
clone_size: NA
d_call: TRBD2
j_call: TRBJ2-2

cdr3_nt: TGTGCCAGCAGCCAGGGGCAGGAGAAGGGGAATGAGCAGTTCTTC
cdr3_aa: CASSQGQEKGNEQFF
v_call: TRBV7-7
clone_size: NA
d_call: NA
j_call: TRBJ2-1

cdr3_nt: TGTGCCAGCAGATTACAGGGAAAAGGGCAGTTCTTC
cdr3_aa: CASRLQGKGQFF
v_call: TRBV6-6
clone_size: NA
d_call: NA
j_call: TRBJ2-1

cdr3_nt: TGTGCCAGCAGTGATAGGGAGGGCTACGAGCAGTACTTC
cdr3_aa: CASSDREGYEQYF
v_call: TRBV2
clone_size: NA
d_call: TRBD2
j_call: TRBJ2-7

cdr3_nt: TGTGCCAGCAGCCAAGAAGGACAGGGGGACTATGGCTACACCTTC
cdr3_aa: CASSQEGQGDYGYTF
v_call: TRBV3-1/TRBV3-2
clone_size: NA
d_call: TRBD1
j_call: TRBJ1-2

cdr3_nt: TGTGCCAGCAGCTTCCGGGGAAATTGGGAGACCCAGTACTTC
cdr3_aa: CASSFRGNWETQYF
v_call: TRBV7-9
clone_size: NA
d_call: NA
j_call: TRBJ2-5

cdr3_nt: TGTGCCAGCAGTCGCCTAGCTTCCAAGCCCGGGGAGCTGTTTTTT
cdr3_aa: CASSRLASKPGELFF
v_call: TRBV6-4
clone_size: few
d_call: NA
j_call: TRBJ2-2

cdr3_nt: TGTGCCAGCAGCTTGGAGAACACCCCGCTGCGGGATCAGCCCCAGCATTTT
cdr3_aa: CASSLENTPLRDQPQHF
v_call: TRBV5-8
clone_size: NA
d_call: NA
j_call: TRBJ1-5

cdr3_nt: TGTGCCACCAGTGATCCGGACAGGAACTATGGCTACACCTTC
cdr3_aa: CATSDPDRNYGYTF
v_call: TRBV24-1
clone_size: NA
d_call: TRBD1
j_call: TRBJ1-2

cdr3_nt: TGTGCCAGCAGCCAGGGAGGGGCCAGCGGCTACACCTTC
cdr3_aa: CASSQGGASGYTF
v_call: TRBV14
clone_size: NA
d_call: NA
j_call: TRBJ1-2

cdr3_nt: TGTGCCAGCAGCTTGCGGGGAAGAAACACTGAAGCTTTCTTT
cdr3_aa: CASSLRGRNTEAFF
v_call: TRBV13
clone_size: NA
d_call: NA
j_call: TRBJ1-1

cdr3_nt: TGTGCCAGCAGTGGGGACAGGGGCTTTATGATCTCTGGAAACACCATATATTTT
cdr3_aa: CASSGDRGFMISGNTIYF
v_call: TRBV2
clone_size: NA
d_call: TRBD1
j_call: TRBJ1-3

cdr3_nt: TGTGCCAGCAGCCGCGCGGACAGCCGCCCCTATGGCTACACCTTC
cdr3_aa: CASSRADSRPYGYTF
v_call: TRBV5-6
clone_size: NA
d_call: NA
j_call: TRBJ1-2

cdr3_nt: TGTGCCAGCAGCTTCCAAGCGGTATCCTACAATGAGCAGTTCTTC
cdr3_aa: CASSFQAVSYNEQFF
v_call: TRBV7-2
clone_size: NA
d_call: NA
j_call: TRBJ2-1

cdr3_nt: TGTGCCAGCAGCTCAACCAGGGGGTTGTCTGAAAAACTGTTTTTT
cdr3_aa: CASSSTRGLSEKLFF
v_call: TRBV7-6
clone_size: NA
d_call: TRBD1
j_call: TRBJ1-4

cdr3_nt: TGCGCCAGCACCGCCAGGGGGGCGCATGCGGCTTTCTTT
cdr3_aa: CASTARGAHAAFF
v_call: TRBV10-1
clone_size: NA
d_call: TRBD1
j_call: TRBJ1-1

cdr3_nt: TGTGCCAGCAGCGTAGCTCCTACGGTAGCGGGGGGTTACAATGAGCAGTTCTTC
cdr3_aa: CASSVAPTVAGGYNEQFF
v_call: TRBV9
clone_size: NA
d_call: TRBD2
j_call: TRBJ2-1

cdr3_nt: TGTGCCAGCAGCCAAGATGGGTCTAGCGGGAGGGCAGGACACCGCACAGATACGCAGTATTTT
cdr3_aa: CASSQDGSSGRAGHRTDTQYF
v_call: TRBV4-2
clone_size: NA
d_call: TRBD2
j_call: TRBJ2-3

cdr3_nt: TGTGCCAGCAGCGGCACAGGGCGTAGCAATCAGCCCCAGCATTTT
cdr3_aa: CASSGTGRSNQPQHF
v_call: TRBV2
clone_size: NA
d_call: NA
j_call: TRBJ1-5

cdr3_nt: TGCGCCAGCAGCTTTGGAATGACAGGGGACTACACAGATACGCAGTATTTT
cdr3_aa: CASSFGMTGDYTDTQYF
v_call: TRBV5-1
clone_size: NA
d_call: NA
j_call: TRBJ2-3

cdr3_nt: TGTGCCAGCTCACCCGGACAGGGGGGCCTCTATGGCTACACCTTC
cdr3_aa: CASSPGQGGLYGYTF
v_call: TRBV18
clone_size: NA
d_call: TRBD1
j_call: TRBJ1-2

cdr3_nt: TGTGCCAGCTCACCACCCCGTGGCGGGGGGAACCAAGAGACCCAGTACTTC
cdr3_aa: CASSPPRGGGNQETQYF
v_call: TRBV18
clone_size: NA
d_call: TRBD2
j_call: TRBJ2-5

cdr3_nt: TGTGCCAGCAGCCCCCAGGCCACCGTCCAAGAGACCCAGTACTTC
cdr3_aa: CASSPQATVQETQYF
v_call: TRBV9
clone_size: NA
d_call: NA
j_call: TRBJ2-5

cdr3_nt: TGCGCCAGCGCCCACACAGGGATCGCTAATGAAAAACTGTTTTTT
cdr3_aa: CASAHTGIANEKLFF
v_call: TRBV5-1
clone_size: NA
d_call: NA
j_call: TRBJ1-4

cdr3_nt: TGTGCCACCAGCAGAGATCGCGGGAGTCAGCCCCAGCATTTT
cdr3_aa: CATSRDRGSQPQHF
v_call: TRBV15
clone_size: NA
d_call: NA
j_call: TRBJ1-5

cdr3_nt: TGCGCCAGCAGCTTACAGGGGGACGGTCAGCCCCAGCATTTT
cdr3_aa: CASSLQGDGQPQHF
v_call: TRBV5-1
clone_size: NA
d_call: TRBD1
j_call: TRBJ1-5

cdr3_nt: TGCAGCGTTGGCAGGGACAGGGTCAACACCGGGGAGCTGTTTTTT
cdr3_aa: CSVGRDRVNTGELFF
v_call: TRBV29-1
clone_size: NA
d_call: TRBD1
j_call: TRBJ2-2

cdr3_nt: TGTGCCAGCAGTGAAACAGGAGACACTGAAGCTTTCTTT
cdr3_aa: CASSETGDTEAFF
v_call: TRBV25-1
clone_size: NA
d_call: NA
j_call: TRBJ1-1

cdr3_nt: TGTGCCAGCAGTTTGCGGGAGGGGGAGGAAAAACTGTTTTTT
cdr3_aa: CASSLREGEEKLFF
v_call: TRBV28
clone_size: NA
d_call: NA
j_call: TRBJ1-4

cdr3_nt: TGTGCCAGCAGCACCTCCCCGGGACTGATCAATGAGCAGTTCTTC
cdr3_aa: CASSTSPGLINEQFF
v_call: TRBV27
clone_size: few
d_call: NA
j_call: TRBJ2-1